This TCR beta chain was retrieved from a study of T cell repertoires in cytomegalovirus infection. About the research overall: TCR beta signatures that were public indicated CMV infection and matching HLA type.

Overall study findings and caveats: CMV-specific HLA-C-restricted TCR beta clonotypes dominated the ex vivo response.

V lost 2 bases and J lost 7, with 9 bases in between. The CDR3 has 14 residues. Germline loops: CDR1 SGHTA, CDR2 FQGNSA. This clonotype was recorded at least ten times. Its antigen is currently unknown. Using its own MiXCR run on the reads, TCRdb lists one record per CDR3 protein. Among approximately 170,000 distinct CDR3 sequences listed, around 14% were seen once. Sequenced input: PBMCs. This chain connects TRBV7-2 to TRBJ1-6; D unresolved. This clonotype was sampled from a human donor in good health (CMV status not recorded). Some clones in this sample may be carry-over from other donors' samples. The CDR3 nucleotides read TGTGCCAGCAGCTTAAGTATCTCCAATTCACCCCTCCACTTT. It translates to CASSLSISNSPLHF.